This T cell receptor (beta chain) was retrieved from a study of cytomegalovirus exposure and HLA in healthy donors. PCR was performed using 60 Vbeta and 13 Jbeta primers. Authors' analysis steps: In a later analysis, 80 million or so unique TCR beta chains included roughly 11 million shared by two or more donors. Profiling relied on immunoSEQ multiplex PCR, and the TCRdb table lists in-frame clones only, not all of them. The DNA was the basis for D and trimming; V, J and clone size are from that table. The sample holds about 130,000 clones; approximately 80% are singletons and the top ten take 2.2%. Study-level points and caveats: An analysis was carried out at a later point. It showed that HLA-associated TCR beta chains were more clonally expanded than equally common non-associated chains. The authors enumerated some 170 TCR beta chains as linked to cytomegalovirus. Most of the TCR beta V segments (in an earlier analysis) were productive either about 90% or about 30% of the time.

In the case of this clone: The antigen remains undetermined.

CDR3 length: 14 residues. Germline V CDR1 and CDR2: MNHNS, SASEGT. V was cut by 6 bases and J by 2 bases, with 10 bases left in between. The chain combines TRBV6-1 with TRBJ2-2, with a tentative D call TRBD1 (6 bases). The TCR comes from a man between 25 and 39 years old in good health and CMV-seronegative. Sequencing was carried out using PBMCs. CDR3 residues: CASRTGHNTGELFF. The CDR3 DNA follows: TGTGCCAGCAGGACAGGCCACAACACCGGGGAGCTGTTTTTT.